This T cell receptor (beta chain) comes out of a study of blood T cell repertoires in COVID-19. Study background: Samples representing acute and convalescent COVID-19 were sourced from the United States, Italy and Spain.

In the source study's methods: From reference gene primer amplification, estimates of nucleated cell counts were derived. TCRdb's copy holds only in-frame clones and misses some; the assay was immunoSEQ multiplex PCR. V and J calls and clone size are copied from that table; D and trimming were computed from the DNA. The data contain roughly 250,000 clones, about 80% of them seen just once; the ten biggest clones take up over 8%. This clone was found once. This TCR derives from a woman older than 75 with acute or convalescent COVID-19. The sequenced sample was peripheral blood.

Here the CDR3 DNA reads TGCGCCAGCAGCTTTGACAGGGTCGGCTATAATTCACCCCTCCACTTT. As protein: CASSFDRVGYNSPLHF. The chain is built from TRBV5-1 and TRBJ1-6, with TRBD1 identical over 7 bases. Trimming removed 2 bases from V and 3 bases from J; junction bases left unmatched: 5. This CDR3 is 16 amino acids long. Per germline, CDR1 SGHRS and CDR2 YFSETQ.